The entry below describes one T cell receptor beta chain. Profiled with immunoSEQ multiplex PCR; TCRdb holds only in-frame clones, not every one. This table has roughly 550,000 clones, about 84% appearing once. The sample belongs to a study of shared T cell receptors in the human thymus. This CDR3 is 13 amino acids long. Germline V gene lookup returns CDR1 MNHNS and CDR2 SASEGT. V was pared by 5 bases and J by 3 bases, with 5 bases between. The same sample was also used in a study of human thymus T cells. That publication notes: Having corrective surgery for congenital heart defects, healthy Finnish infants were the ones who donated. Resections from corrective heart surgery supplied the thymus tissue. Thymic and blood repertoires appeared to display a bias in their usage of V and J genes. Related research reported highly overlapping thymic repertoires among unrelated individuals.

V gene TRBV6-1 combines with J gene TRBJ2-6, with D uncertain. This clonotype was sampled from a boy in the first two years of life with a congenital heart defect. The specimen was thymocytes. The CDR3 sequence is CASSPGGANVLTF. In DNA, the CDR3 is TGTGCCAGCAGTCCAGGTGGGGCCAACGTCCTGACTTTC.